These 25 T cell receptor beta chains were all obtained from the same sample, sequenced in a study of blood T cell repertoires in COVID-19. Sequencing was performed with immunoSEQ multiplex PCR; in TCRdb, only in-frame clones are kept and a portion is missing. The sample shows 100,000 to 150,000 clones, roughly 69% of them seen only once. Sequencing was carried out using peripheral blood. These receptors were collected from a woman in her 70s with acute or convalescent COVID-19.

The genes are TRBV5-5 and TRBJ1-5; the match to TRBD1 covers 7 bases. Losses at the gene ends were 2 bases for V and 0 bases for J; bases not matched to a gene: 8. Germline CDR1 and CDR2: SGHKS and YYEKEE (reference sequence). This CDR3 has 17 residues. CDR3 coding DNA: TGTGCCAGCAGCTTTACTTGGACAGGCTATAGCAATCAGCCCCAGCATTTT. The encoded protein is CASSFTWTGYSNQPQHF.

Written as DNA, the CDR3 is TGTGCCAGCAGTTTCTATTCGCCGGGGACACTGAACACTGAAGCTTTCTTT. Translation gives CASSFYSPGTLNTEAFF. The chain recombines TRBV28 with TRBJ1-1; D may be TRBD1 (6 bases). Trimming stripped 3 bases from V and 0 bases from J, with 17 bases between. This CDR3 contains 17 residues. Germline V gives CDR1 MDHEN, CDR2 SYDVKM.

This clone was counted between two and nine times. This sequence joins TRBV9 and TRBJ2-5, with D possibly being TRBD1 (6 bases). V was shortened by 3 bases and J by 5 bases, with 14 bases between the two germline ends. The CDR3 totals 14 residues. Germline V gene sequence: CDR1 SGDLS, CDR2 YYNGEE. The CDR3 protein is CASSATGIRETQYF. The CDR3 DNA reads as TGTGCCAGCAGCGCCACAGGGATTAGGGAGACCCAGTACTTC.

V and J are TRBV5-1 and TRBJ2-2, with 8 nucleotides matching TRBD1. Germline V lookup: CDR1 SGHRS, CDR2 YFSETQ. This CDR3 spans 17 amino acids. Trimming removed 8 bases from V and 0 bases from J; junction bases left unmatched: 12. The CDR3 DNA reads TGCGCCAGTCAACCCGGGACAGGCGTAACGAACACCGGGGAGCTGTTTTTT. Residues: CASQPGTGVTNTGELFF.

The gene calls are TRBV10-3 and TRBJ2-7, with 11 positions matching TRBD2. The CDR3 runs 15 residues. Germline CDR1 and CDR2: ENHRY and SYGVKD. With 6 bases clipped from V and 7 bases from J, the junction kept 11 bases outside the gene matches. The CDR3 nucleotides read TGTGCCATCAGAGCGGGACTAGCGGAGGCCGGGGAGCAGTACTTC. Encoded protein: CAIRAGLAEAGEQYF.

The CDR3 reads CASSLSGRADTEAFF. The CDR3 DNA follows: TGTGCCAGCAGCTTATCAGGCAGGGCAGACACTGAAGCTTTCTTT. The V gene is TRBV7-2, the J gene TRBJ1-1; TRBD1 is a possible D gene (5 bases). The CDR3 extends over 15 amino acids. CDR1 is SGHTA and CDR2 is FQGNSA in the germline V gene. Trimming cost V 2 bases and J 3 bases, with 13 bases left between them.

The CDR3 protein is CATSEPGLAVTDTQYF. In nucleotides, the CDR3 is TGTGCCACCAGTGAACCCGGACTAGCGGTCACAGATACGCAGTATTTT. This chain uses TRBV24-1 with TRBJ2-3; 10 bases map to TRBD2. This CDR3 is built from 16 residues. J was trimmed by 2 bases and V by 4 bases; bases with no gene match: 5. Germline CDR1 reads KGHDR; CDR2 reads SFDVKD.

The J gene is TRBJ2-7, the V gene TRBV5-1; 7 bases agree with TRBD1. Germline V gives CDR1 SGHRS, CDR2 YFSETQ. V lost 4 bases, J lost 0 bases, and 4 bases stayed unmatched. The CDR3 loop spans 14 amino acids. The CDR3 coding sequence is TGCGCCAGCAGCGAGGGACAGAGCTCCTACGAGCAGTACTTC. This translates into CASSEGQSSYEQYF.

The V and J genes are TRBV6-6 and TRBJ1-3, with 7 bases matching TRBD1. The CDR3 spans 16 residues. V trimming: 5 bases; J trimming: 0 bases; junction bases outside the gene matches: 7. The germline V gene has CDR1 MNHNY and CDR2 SVGAGI (reference sequence). The DNA for the CDR3 is TGTGCCAGCAGTCTGACGACAGGGCCCTCTGGAAACACCATATATTTT. Translation: CASSLTTGPSGNTIYF.

The rearrangement uses TRBV20-1 and TRBJ1-5, with D maybe TRBD1 (5 bases). The CDR3 sequence is 12 residues long. The germline V and J ends were trimmed by 3 bases and 6 bases, with 9 bases remaining between them. Per germline, CDR1 DFQATT and CDR2 SNEGSKA (reference sequence). The CDR3 here is CSASGQGQPQHF. The DNA of the CDR3 is TGCAGTGCTAGTGGGCAGGGTCAGCCCCAGCATTTT.

The gene calls are TRBV2 and TRBJ1-6; 9 bases map to TRBD1. The CDR3 consists of 15 residues. V gave up 5 bases and J gave up 5 bases; unmatched junction bases: 4. Germline lookup yields CDR1 SNHLY and CDR2 FYNNEI. CDR3 sequence (DNA): TGTGCCAGCAGTCCCCGGACAGGGGATAATTCACCCCTCCACTTT. As protein: CASSPRTGDNSPLHF.

The chain employs TRBV20-1 and TRBJ1-2; D might be TRBD1 (5 bases). The V gene lost 5 bases and the J gene lost 8 bases, with 12 bases spanning the gap. CDR1 is DFQATT and CDR2 is SNEGSKA in the germline V gene (reference sequence). The length of the CDR3 is 11 residues. CDR3 protein: CSAVWGEGYTF. CDR3 nucleotide sequence: TGCAGTGCTGTCTGGGGGGAAGGCTACACCTTC.

The V call is TRBV29-1, the J call TRBJ1-2, with TRBD1 matching over 10 bases. The CDR3 has 14 residues. Germline CDR1 reads SQVTM; CDR2 reads ANQGSEA. Trimming at V came to 6 bases and at J to 4 bases, leaving 8 bases not matched to a gene. The CDR3: CSVPDRGSPYGYTF. The CDR3 region has the DNA TGCAGCGTCCCGGACAGGGGGAGTCCCTATGGCTACACCTTC.

This clone showed up just once. The rearrangement links TRBV6-2 or TRBV6-3 to TRBJ2-2; no definite D call. Germline V gene data show CDR1 as MNHEY and CDR2 as SVGEGT. The V end was cut by 2 bases, the J end by 4 bases, with 14 bases between. The CDR3 is 16 residues long. The chain's CDR3 is CASSYITDFATGELFF. Written as DNA, the CDR3 is TGTGCCAGCAGTTACATAACTGACTTTGCCACCGGGGAGCTGTTTTTT.

The V call is TRBV10-2, the J call TRBJ1-5; 8 bases are shared with TRBD1. There are 14 residues in the CDR3. CDR1 and CDR2 from the germline V gene are WSHSY and SAAADI. The ends lost 4 bases at V and 7 bases at J; junction bases unmatched: 6. CDR3 DNA sequence: TGCGCCAGCAGTGGACAGGGGCAGGGCCAGCCCCAGCATTTT. Protein sequence: CASSGQGQGQPQHF.

The chain employs TRBV29-1 and TRBJ2-3, with TRBD2 identical over 10 bases. V gave up 4 bases and J gave up 2 bases; unmatched junction bases: 18. The CDR3 covers 19 residues. CDR1 and CDR2 from the germline V gene are SQVTM and ANQGSEA. The CDR3 bases are TGCAGCGTTGCCCCGCAAAATTGCCTAGCGGGAGAGGTCACAGATACGCAGTATTTT. Translating it yields CSVAPQNCLAGEVTDTQYF.

This clone was detected once. The genes are TRBV11-1 and TRBJ2-1; 7 nucleotides match TRBD2. Trimming cost V 5 bases and J 4 bases; bases outside gene matches: 8. The CDR3 extends over 15 amino acids. Germline-derived CDR1 and CDR2 are SGHAT and FQDESV (reference sequence). The CDR3 sequence is CASSRTSAQYNEQFF. In DNA, the CDR3 is TGTGCCAGCAGCCGAACTAGCGCCCAATACAATGAGCAGTTCTTC. The variable domain in full, completed from reference TRBV11-1 and TRBJ2-1, reads EAEVAQSPRYKITEKSQAVAFWCDPISGHATLYWYRQILGQGPELLVQFQDESVVDDSQLPKDRFSAERLKGVDSTLKIQPAELGDSAMYLCASSRTSAQYNEQFFGPGTRLTVL.

CDR3 amino acids: CASEGTRGIGLPNYGYTF. The CDR3 region has the DNA TGTGCCAGCGAAGGGACCAGGGGGATTGGGCTCCCTAACTATGGCTACACCTTC. The V gene is TRBV2, the J gene TRBJ1-2, with 7 bases lining up with TRBD1. The CDR3 spans 18 residues. The V segment lost 8 bases and the J segment 0 bases; nucleotides outside the gene matches: 18. Germline V gene lookup returns CDR1 SNHLY and CDR2 FYNNEI.

V is TRBV13 and J is TRBJ2-7, with 11 nucleotides matching TRBD2. The CDR3 consists of 15 residues. The junction had 2 bases not matched to a gene; V was cut back by 1 base and J by 3 bases. CDR1 and CDR2 from the germline V gene are PRHDT and FYEKMQ (reference sequence). The CDR3 DNA is TGTGCCAGCAGCTTAGCCGGGACTAGCGGCTACGAGCAGTACTTC. Protein: CASSLAGTSGYEQYF.

The chain links TRBV24-1 to TRBJ2-3; 12 nucleotides match TRBD2. The V segment lost 4 bases and the J segment 5 bases; nucleotides outside the gene matches: 12. Germline V gene sequence: CDR1 KGHDR, CDR2 SFDVKD. This CDR3 is built from 18 residues. The CDR3: CATSDSPATSGREDTQYF. The CDR3, as DNA: TGTGCCACCAGTGACTCGCCGGCGACTAGCGGGAGAGAAGATACGCAGTATTTT.

The J gene is TRBJ1-2, the V gene TRBV28; D is unresolved. V was pared by 1 base and J by 7 bases, with 19 bases between. CDR3 length: 16 residues. Germline V CDR1 and CDR2: MDHEN, SYDVKM. CDR3 coding DNA: TGTGCCAGCAGTTTATATGGGGAGACCTTAGGTTTTGGCTACACCTTC. This translates into CASSLYGETLGFGYTF.

V usage is TRBV13 and J usage is TRBJ2-5, with a tentative D call TRBD1 (6 bases). Per the germline V gene, CDR1 is PRHDT and CDR2 is FYEKMQ (reference sequence). The length of the CDR3 is 14 residues. With 5 bases removed from V and 0 bases from J, the gap between germline ends came to 10 bases. The CDR3 DNA is TGTGCCAGCAGCCACCGGGACAACCAAGAGACCCAGTACTTC. As protein: CASSHRDNQETQYF.

This clone occurred a few times. The rearrangement uses TRBV5-1 and TRBJ2-3, with TRBD2 identical over 8 bases. Germline assignment: CDR1 SGHRS and CDR2 YFSETQ. Trimming took 4 bases from V and 0 from J; bases not matched to a gene: 10. CDR3 length: 17 amino acids. CDR3 nucleotides: TGCGCCAGCAGCCTCTCGGGGGGGAGACAGAGCACAGATACGCAGTATTTT. This sequence encodes CASSLSGGRQSTDTQYF.

The V call is TRBV5-1, the J call TRBJ1-6, with 8 bases lining up with TRBD1. Germline V gives CDR1 SGHRS, CDR2 YFSETQ. The length of the CDR3 is 18 residues. Germline trimming cut 3 bases from V and 3 bases from J; bases unmatched to any gene: 11. The CDR3 is CASSSTNAGGNYNSPLHF. Written as DNA, the CDR3 is TGCGCCAGCAGCTCAACAAACGCAGGGGGCAACTATAATTCACCCCTCCACTTT. Full variable domain (missing parts from reference TRBV5-1 and TRBJ1-6): KAGVTQTPRYLIKTRGQQVTLSCSPISGHRSVSWYQQTPGQGLQFLFEYFSETQRNKGNFPGRFSGRQFSNSRSEMNVSTLELGDSALYLCASSSTNAGGNYNSPLHFGNGTRLTVT.

This rearrangement joins TRBV2 to TRBJ1-5; D is uncertain. Trimming took off 7 bases at V and 1 base at J, with 11 bases between the two ends. The V gene's germline CDR1 is SNHLY and CDR2 FYNNEI. The CDR3 covers 14 residues. In nucleotides, the CDR3 is TGTGCCAGCACTGACTCAGGAAGCAATCAGCCCCAGCATTTT. Residues: CASTDSGSNQPQHF.